This passage covers 18 T cell receptor beta chains from one sample sequenced in a study of T cells after yellow fever vaccination (dated by TCRdb to the late 2010s). Library creation used 5' RACE. The data were produced on an Illumina HiSeq 2500. TCRdb applied fastp at Q25 and MiXCR to the public reads, then kept only in-frame beta chains. For every CDR3 protein sequence, its rows merge into one entry that carries the most common genes and DNA. This sample gives tens of thousands of distinct CDR3 sequences in total; 7.4% of them show up just once. The ten largest clones take up 35% to 40% of the sample. The treatment or condition label of this sample denotes: live attenuated yellow fever vaccine strain. The sequencing used CD8+ T cells sorted from PBMCs, collected 15 days after the yellow fever booster vaccination. These receptor sequences come from a man aged 30 to 39 who received the YFV17D yellow fever vaccine.

This clonotype showed up many times. This chain uses TRBV30 with TRBJ2-1; D unclear. Trimming removed 2 bases from V and 6 bases from J, with 14 bases in between. This CDR3 region has 14 residues. Germline-derived CDR1 and CDR2 are GTSNPN and SVGIG (reference sequence). CDR3 amino acids: CAWSKEAVLNEQFF. In DNA form, the CDR3 reads TGTGCCTGGAGTAAAGAAGCAGTTCTCAATGAGCAGTTCTTC.

This clonotype was seen many times. The chain joins TRBV12-3 or TRBV12-4 to TRBJ2-1; D call uncertain. The ends were cut back, 5 bases at V and 7 bases at J, with 15 bases in the middle. The CDR3 is made up of 14 amino acids. CDR3 nucleotide sequence: TGTGCCAGCAGTCCCGCACGGTCCTCGAATGAGCAGTTCTTC. Encoded protein: CASSPARSSNEQFF.

The genes are TRBV30 and TRBJ2-1; TRBD2 agrees at 8 bases. CDR1 is GTSNPN, CDR2 SVGIG, per germline (reference sequence). The CDR3 sequence is 15 residues long. V lost 4 bases, J lost 5 bases, and 10 bases stayed unmatched. CDR3 bases: TGTGCCTGGACCACCGGGACTAGTCTCGACAATGAGCAGTTCTTC. Encoded protein: CAWTTGTSLDNEQFF.

This clonotype was found a few times. The junction departs from the called germline gene at one end, perhaps through a read error. The chain has TRBV20-1 and TRBJ2-5, with 10 bases aligning to TRBD2. Germline values: CDR1 DFQATT, CDR2 SNEGSKA (reference sequence). This CDR3 spans 16 amino acids. CDR3 coding DNA: TGCTGTGCTAGAGATAAGCGGGAGGGTGTGTGGGAGACCCAGTACTTC. This encodes CCARDKREGVWETQYF.

The table lists this clonotype with many counts. This chain joins TRBV25-1 and TRBJ2-5, with D possibly being TRBD1 (6 bases). V gave up 3 bases and J gave up 2 bases, with 13 bases separating them. Looked up from germline, CDR1 is MGHDK and CDR2 is SYGVNS. CDR3 length: 15 amino acids. The CDR3 sequence: CASSDWGQGQETQYF. The CDR3 nucleotides are TGTGCCAGCAGTGATTGGGGGCAGGGTCAAGAGACCCAGTACTTC.

This clonotype was counted ten times or more. The gene calls are TRBV6-1 and TRBJ2-7, with 10 bases that match TRBD1. V was pared by 6 bases and J by 3 bases, with 8 bases of the junction left unmatched. CDR1 and CDR2 from the germline V gene are MNHNS and SASEGT. This CDR3 region has 15 residues. The CDR3 reads CASSPGTGAGYEQYF. CDR3 in DNA: TGTGCCAGCAGCCCAGGGACAGGGGCTGGCTACGAGCAGTACTTC.

This clonotype was recorded at least ten times. V usage is TRBV20-1 and J usage is TRBJ2-2; a possible D gene is TRBD2 (6 bases). Germline values: CDR1 DFQATT, CDR2 SNEGSKA (reference sequence). The CDR3 runs 14 residues. Trimming stripped 3 bases from V and 1 base from J, with 9 bases between. In DNA, the CDR3 is TGCAGTGCTAGGGCTAGCGTGAACACCGGGGAGCTGTTTTTT. Its translation is CSARASVNTGELFF.

This clonotype came up many times. This chain connects TRBV7-8 to TRBJ2-5; 12 positions match TRBD2. V shed 2 bases and J 3 bases; nucleotides not matched to a gene: 10. The germline V gene encodes CDR1 SGHVS and CDR2 FQNEAQ. CDR3 size: 18 residues. The CDR3 region has the DNA TGTGCCAGCAGCTTACGGCTAGCGGGAGGGCCTTTTGAAGAGACCCAGTACTTC. As protein: CASSLRLAGGPFEETQYF.

This clonotype was seen at least ten times. The V and J genes are TRBV7-9 and TRBJ2-6; a possible D gene is TRBD2 (6 bases). Deletions cut 4 bases from V and 0 bases from J, with 16 bases between. Germline-derived CDR1 and CDR2 are SEHNR and FQNEAQ (reference sequence). This CDR3 spans 18 amino acids. CDR3 DNA sequence: TGTGCCAGCAGCTCCCCCGGGACTCCGTCCTCTGGGGCCAACGTCCTGACTTTC. It is translated as CASSSPGTPSSGANVLTF.

This clonotype was counted many times. V is TRBV29-1 and J is TRBJ2-2; D ambiguous. Germline V lookup: CDR1 SQVTM, CDR2 ANQGSEA. Trimming removed 4 bases at V and 1 base at J, with 10 bases between. The CDR3 contains 14 residues. Here the CDR3 DNA reads TGCAGCGTTGTCCGGGTGGGGAACACCGGGGAGCTGTTTTTT. As protein: CSVVRVGNTGELFF.

CDR3 DNA: TGTGCCAGCAGCCAAGAGGGGGAACTAGCGCGATATACGTACCAAGAGACCCAGTACTTC. It is translated as CASSQEGELARYTYQETQYF. The chain uses TRBV14 and TRBJ2-5, with 7 positions matching TRBD2. From germline, CDR1 is SGHDN and CDR2 FVKESK. With 0 bases clipped from V and 0 bases from J, the junction kept 16 bases outside the gene matches. CDR3 length: 20 residues.

The rearrangement links TRBV3-1 to TRBJ2-7; TRBD2 is a possible D gene (6 bases). This CDR3 comprises 15 residues. V shed 4 bases and J shed 1 base, with 14 bases lying between them. Per germline, CDR1 LGHDT and CDR2 YNNKEL (reference sequence). CDR3 DNA: TGTGCCAGCAGCCGCGGACGGGACTGGTCCTACGAGCAGTACTTC. Protein product: CASSRGRDWSYEQYF.

This clonotype was seen repeatedly, ten times or more. The J gene is TRBJ2-1, the V gene TRBV4-2; 10 bases are shared with TRBD2. CDR3 size: 17 residues. The J segment lost 3 bases and the V segment lost 3 bases, leaving 8 bases of the junction unmatched. Germline CDR1 and CDR2: LGHNA and YNFKEQ. The CDR3 nucleotides read TGTGCCAGCAGCCATGACGCAGCTAGCGGGGGCTACAATGAGCAGTTCTTC. It translates to CASSHDAASGGYNEQFF.

The sample holds many counts of this clonotype. The chain links TRBV6-2 or TRBV6-3 to TRBJ2-7; D assignment may be TRBD1 or TRBD2 (5 bases each). CDR3 size: 15 residues. Germline values: CDR1 MNHEY, CDR2 SVGEGT. V dropped 6 bases and J dropped 3 bases, with 18 bases sitting between them. The CDR3 nucleotides are TGTGCCAGCAGGGCCACCATGGGGGAGATCTACGAGCAGTACTTC. Protein: CASRATMGEIYEQYF.

This clonotype was counted at least ten times. The chain carries TRBV7-2 and TRBJ2-5; the match to TRBD1 covers 9 bases. CDR1 is SGHTA, CDR2 FQGNSA, per germline. The CDR3 length is 17 residues. With V trimmed by 0 bases and J by 4 bases, 9 bases remained unmatched. The CDR3 DNA sequence: TGTGCCAGCAGCTTAGCAAATAACAGGGGGCGTGGAGAGACCCAGTACTTC. As protein: CASSLANNRGRGETQYF.

There are many counts of this clonotype. The chain links TRBV5-1 to TRBJ2-1, with D uncertain. This CDR3 is 11 amino acids long. Trimming took off 0 bases at V and 9 bases at J, with 4 bases between the two ends. Germline CDR1 SGHRS, CDR2 YFSETQ. Written as DNA, the CDR3 is TGCGCCAGCAGCTTGGGTTTTGAGCAGTTCTTC. This sequence encodes CASSLGFEQFF.

Ten or more counts support this clonotype. The chain employs TRBV4-3 and TRBJ1-4; tentative D call: TRBD1 (5 bases). The CDR3 totals 15 residues. Germline V lookup: CDR1 LGHNA, CDR2 YSLEER. V was pared by 3 bases and J by 7 bases, with 15 bases between. The CDR3 protein is CASSQTRGAGEKLFF. The CDR3 bases are TGCGCCAGCAGCCAGACGCGGGGCGCGGGTGAAAAACTGTTTTTT.

This clonotype has a count of ten or more. The chain combines TRBV5-1 with TRBJ2-1, with TRBD2 identical over 9 bases. J gave up 8 bases and V 0 bases, and 15 bases lay outside the gene matches. The CDR3 contains 18 residues. CDR1 is SGHRS, CDR2 YFSETQ, per germline. DNA of the CDR3: TGCGCCAGCAGCTTGGCGTCAGTTGGGCCTAGCGGGGTTGATGAGCAGTTCTTC. Protein: CASSLASVGPSGVDEQFF.